This entry lists 20 T cell receptor beta chains sequenced from one sample in a study of CXCR3-negative and CXCR3-positive naive CD8 T cells. TRB cDNA was prepared as libraries by UMI-labeled 5' RACE. TCRdb re-called the 5' RACE reads; every CDR3 protein appears as one record, without DNA. This sample's table has about 40,000 distinct CDR3 sequences. The sample taken for sequencing was memory CD8+ T cells from blood. The source of these receptors is a human donor in good health. Some clones in this sample may be carry-over from other donors' samples.

The chain combines TRBV15 with TRBJ1-5. The CDR3 length is 15 residues. The V gene's germline CDR1 is LNHNV and CDR2 YYDKDF (reference sequence). The CDR3 spells CATSSGYDSNQPQHF.

This chain joins TRBV6-5 and TRBJ1-1; TCRdb gives TRBD1 as the D gene, but with no DNA this cannot be confirmed. The CDR3 contains 14 residues. Germline V gene data show CDR1 as MNHEY and CDR2 as SVGAGI. The CDR3 loop is CASSTQGANTEAFF.

J is TRBJ1-1 and V is TRBV28; lacking DNA, the TRBD1 call made by TCRdb goes unchecked. This CDR3 spans 15 amino acids. CDR1 and CDR2 (germline): MDHEN, SYDVKM. CDR3 protein: CASSPAWGLNTEAFF.

This sequence joins TRBV21-1 and TRBJ2-7; TCRdb returns TRBD1, unconfirmable since there is no DNA. TRBV21-1 is an annotated pseudogene. The length of the CDR3 is 17 residues. This CDR3 is CASSTAGAVSWPYEQYF.

The chain uses TRBV12-3 or TRBV12-4 and TRBJ1-1; without DNA, the TCRdb call of TRBD1 cannot be checked. The CDR3 runs to 14 residues. The CDR3 is CASNPAGFNTEAFF.

The genes are TRBV14 and TRBJ1-1. This CDR3 spans 13 amino acids. The germline V gene has CDR1 SGHDN and CDR2 FVKESK. The chain's CDR3 is CASSQDLGTEAFF.

The chain is built from TRBV6-5 and TRBJ2-3. This CDR3 has 12 residues. Looked up from germline, CDR1 is MNHEY and CDR2 is SVGAGI. CDR3 sequence: CASSDFQDTQYF.

V gene TRBV20-1 combines with J gene TRBJ2-1. In germline, CDR1 is DFQATT, CDR2 SNEGSKA (reference sequence). The CDR3 contains 12 residues. The CDR3: CSARELENEQFF.

The chain recombines TRBV18 with TRBJ2-7; TCRdb's assignment of TRBD2 cannot be checked, as there is no DNA. From germline, CDR1 is KGHSH and CDR2 LQKENI. This CDR3 spans 16 amino acids. CDR3: CASSPPSGLAGYEQYF.

This chain connects TRBV6-4 to TRBJ2-1; the D call of TRBD1 rests on TCRdb alone, since no DNA is present to check it. The germline CDR1 and CDR2 sequences are MRHNA and SNTAGT. This CDR3 comprises 16 residues. The CDR3 is CACSPETGGSYNEQFF.

The genes are TRBV6-2 or TRBV6-3 and TRBJ2-1; TCRdb designates TRBD2, a call that cannot be tested without DNA. Germline CDR1 is MNHEY and CDR2 is SVGEGT. The CDR3 totals 16 residues. The CDR3 sequence is CTSGRLAPVGWDEQFF.

The CDR3 sequence: CASSEDKGGLQETQYF. The chain combines TRBV10-1 with TRBJ2-5; without DNA, the TCRdb call of TRBD2 cannot be checked. CDR1 is WNHNN and CDR2 is SYGVQD in the germline V gene (reference sequence). This CDR3 comprises 16 residues.

The rearrangement links TRBV12-3 or TRBV12-4 to TRBJ2-7; TCRdb proposes TRBD2, but this gene call is untestable without DNA. The length of the CDR3 is 15 residues. CDR3 residues: CASTKTSGGADEQYF.

The chain is built from TRBV20-1 and TRBJ2-3; TCRdb names TRBD2, which stays unverified in the absence of DNA. Germline V gene sequence: CDR1 DFQATT, CDR2 SNEGSKA (reference sequence). CDR3 size: 16 residues. CDR3 protein: CSARDGSGGETDTQYF.

The chain has TRBV28 and TRBJ1-5. This CDR3 has 19 amino acids. Germline CDR1 MDHEN, CDR2 SYDVKM. CDR3 sequence: CASITGGQGPPYSNQPQHF.

Considering frequency, this clonotype is medium-sized. The chain is built from TRBV7-9 and TRBJ2-7; TCRdb's D gene call, TRBD1, goes unchecked for lack of DNA. The germline gives CDR1 SEHNR, CDR2 FQNEAQ (reference sequence). The CDR3 consists of 16 residues. CDR3: CASSFARAGATYEQYF.

This chain connects TRBV29-1 to TRBJ2-7; the D call of TRBD2 rests on TCRdb alone, since no DNA is present to check it. The CDR3 contains 13 residues. CDR1 is SQVTM, CDR2 ANQGSEA, per germline. This CDR3 is CSVEDYGMDEQYF.

The chain links TRBV20-1 to TRBJ2-4. CDR3 length equals 13 residues. Looked up from germline, CDR1 is DFQATT and CDR2 is SNEGSKA (reference sequence). The CDR3 sequence: CSARGTDKNIQYF.

The chain links TRBV4-3 to TRBJ1-1; TCRdb outputs TRBD1, but without DNA this stays unchecked. The CDR3 runs to 15 residues. Germline loops: CDR1 LGHNA, CDR2 YSLEER. The CDR3: CASSQDGGRNTEAFF.

This chain links TRBV5-1 with TRBJ2-7; the TCRdb D gene call, TRBD1, has no DNA to confirm it. This CDR3 is built from 15 residues. Per germline, CDR1 SGHRS and CDR2 YFSETQ. The CDR3 loop reads CASSPAGTGVWEQYF. Supplemented by reference TRBV5-1 and TRBJ2-7, the full variable domain reads KAGVTQTPRYLIKTRGQQVTLSCSPISGHRSVSWYQQTPGQGLQFLFEYFSETQRNKGNFPGRFSGRQFSNSRSEMNVSTLELGDSALYLCASSPAGTGVWEQYFGPGTRLTVT.